These T cell receptor beta chains were read from a single sample in a study of response to subunit inactivated influenza vaccine. MiXCR, applied by TCRdb to the RT-PCR reads, yields one record per CDR3 protein. The profile covers about 700,000 distinct CDR3 sequences, with 14% appearing a single time and less than 8.5% taken by the ten largest. The sample was PBMCs from blood, taken less than 15 days before vaccination. The receptors stem from a man aged 50 to 59 who received an inactivated influenza vaccine. CDR3s include the opening cysteine and the closing phenylalanine or tryptophan. Each record gives: CDR3 length, D gene, V gene, J gene, clone size, CDR3 DNA, CDR3 protein. D genes are given only for firm matches. Some rows have no size entry. The others give once, few or many, or a class for an expanded clone.

>17|NA|TRBV7-2|TRBJ2-1|few
TGTGCCAGCAGCTTAGCGGGGGCCAGGGGCCCCCACAATGAGCAGTTCTTC
CASSLAGARGPHNEQFF
>13|NA|TRBV9|TRBJ2-7|NA
TGTGCCAGCAGCGCACAGGGTACTCACGAGCAGTACTTC
CASSAQGTHEQYF
>16|TRBD1|TRBV6-5|TRBJ2-5|NA
TGTGCCAGCAGTTACAGTGGGACAGGGGTAGCAGAGACCCAGTACTTC
CASSYSGTGVAETQYF
>15|TRBD1|TRBV4-3|TRBJ1-4|NA
TGCGCCAGCAGCCGCCAACAGGGGGCTAATGAAAAACTGTTTTTT
CASSRQQGANEKLFF
>14|NA|TRBV12-3/TRBV12-4|TRBJ1-5|NA
TGTGCCAGCAGTTTAGAGGCCAGCTATCAGCCCCAGCATTTT
CASSLEASYQPQHF
>14|TRBD1|TRBV5-1|TRBJ2-5|many
TGTGCCAGCAGTTTAGTAGGGGGCAGGGAGACCCAGTACTTC
CASSLVGGRETQYF
>14|NA|TRBV7-2|TRBJ1-4|few
TGTGCCAGCAGCCTCGGGGGGGTGAGGGAAAAACTGTTTTTT
CASSLGGVREKLFF
>16|NA|TRBV28|TRBJ1-1|few
TGTGCCAGCAGTTTAGGAGGACGGTTCATGAACACTGAAGCTTTCTTT
CASSLGGRFMNTEAFF
>13|NA|TRBV6-5|TRBJ2-5|few
TGTGCCAGCAGTCTACGGACGGAGCAGACCCAGTACTTC
CASSLRTEQTQYF
>14|NA|TRBV12-3/TRBV12-4|TRBJ1-2|few
TGTGCCAGCAGTTTAAGTGGGGGGATGTATGGCTACACCTTC
CASSLSGGMYGYTF
>14|NA|TRBV12-5|TRBJ2-5|NA
TGTGCTAGTGGTTTTGGGGGGAGACAAGAGACCCAGTACTTC
CASGFGGRQETQYF
>13|NA|TRBV5-1|TRBJ2-5|NA
TGCGCCAGTCATAGACAGGAGCAAGAGACCCAGTACTTC
CASHRQEQETQYF
>17|TRBD1|TRBV5-1|TRBJ2-4|few
TGCGCCAGCAGCGTAGGACAGGGGTACGACGCCAAAAACATTCAGTACTTC
CASSVGQGYDAKNIQYF
>18|TRBD2|TRBV27|TRBJ2-1|NA
TGTGCCAGCAGTCCCACAAGGACTAGCGGGGGGCTCTACAATGAGCAGTTCTTC
CASSPTRTSGGLYNEQFF
>13|NA|TRBV7-2|TRBJ2-1|NA
TGTGCCAGCAACTCGCGAGGTTACAATGAGCAGTTCTTC
CASNSRGYNEQFF
>15|NA|TRBV5-6|TRBJ2-7|NA
TGTGCCAGCAGCTTGGGGGACGGATACTCCTACGAGCAGTACTTC
CASSLGDGYSYEQYF
>16|NA|TRBV11-2|TRBJ2-2|NA
TGTGCCAGCAGTAAAAACCCGGACCCTGGGACCGGGGAGCTGTTTTTT
CASSKNPDPGTGELFF
>15|TRBD2|TRBV4-1|TRBJ2-3|few
TGCGCCAGCAAAGGGTCCGGGAGGAGCACAGATACGCAGTATTTT
CASKGSGRSTDTQYF
>11|NA|TRBV29-1|TRBJ1-2|few
TGCAGCGTTACCTTGAACTATGGCTACACCTTC
CSVTLNYGYTF
>18|NA|TRBV5-6|TRBJ2-2|few
TGTGCCAGCAGCCTTCCGAAGGGGCGCCTCTTGAACACCGGGGAGCTGTTTTTT
CASSLPKGRLLNTGELFF
>15|NA|TRBV9|TRBJ2-1|few
TGTGCCAGCAGCGCATCCGGGACGCCCTACAATGAGCAGTTCTTC
CASSASGTPYNEQFF
>13|NA|TRBV6-2/TRBV6-3|TRBJ1-2|NA
TGTGCCAGCAGACCCGGGACAATAGGCGGCTACACCTTC
CASRPGTIGGYTF
>16|TRBD2|TRBV3-1|TRBJ2-7|NA
TGTGCCAGCAGCCTTGGACTAGCGGGAGTCCCGGGGGAGCAGTACTTC
CASSLGLAGVPGEQYF
>14|NA|TRBV19|TRBJ2-1|few
TGTGCCAGTAGTATTCCCTCCCTATACAATGAGCAGTTCTTC
CASSIPSLYNEQFF
>13|NA|TRBV27|TRBJ1-5|few
TGTGCCAGCCAGGCCCGTAGCAATCAGCCCCAGCATTTT
CASQARSNQPQHF
>15|TRBD1|TRBV27|TRBJ1-6|few
TGTGCCAGCAGTCCGGGGACAGGAATGAGTTCACCCCTCCACTTT
CASSPGTGMSSPLHF
>16|TRBD1|TRBV10-3|TRBJ2-1|few
TGTGCCACCCTAAGAACGACAGGGAGCCCCTACAATGAGCAGTTCTTC
CATLRTTGSPYNEQFF
>13|TRBD1|TRBV7-9|TRBJ2-1|few
TGTGCCAGCAGCGTCGACAGGGAGCATGAGCAGTTCTTC
CASSVDREHEQFF
>18|TRBD2|TRBV29-1|TRBJ2-7|many
TGCAGCGTTGAAGGCCCCACTAGCGGGGAGAGGAGCTCCTACGAGCAGTACTTC
CSVEGPTSGERSSYEQYF
>14|NA|TRBV7-9|TRBJ2-1|once
TGTGCCAGGGGCCCCGGGCTCCTCTGCTATGAGCAGTTCTTC
CARGPGLLCYEQFF
>15|TRBD1|TRBV6-5|TRBJ2-1|few
TGTGCCAGCAGTTACGAGGGGACAGGGGACAATGAGCAGTTCTTC
CASSYEGTGDNEQFF
>14|NA|TRBV15|TRBJ2-7|many
TGTGCCACCAGCAGAGAGAATGGCGCCTACGAGCAGTACTTC
CATSRENGAYEQYF
>16|TRBD2|TRBV9|TRBJ2-3|NA
TGTGCCAGCAGCCTCGGGGGGGCCATGTGGACAGATACGCAGTATTTT
CASSLGGAMWTDTQYF
>15|TRBD2|TRBV20-1|TRBJ2-1|NA
TGCAGTGCTAGCGGTGGCGGGAGCTCCTACAATGAGCAGTTCTTC
CSASGGGSSYNEQFF
>16|TRBD1|TRBV6-5|TRBJ2-7|few
TGTGCCAGCAGTTACTCGTCTTCGGACAGGAACTACGAGCAGTACTTC
CASSYSSSDRNYEQYF
>17|NA|TRBV11-2|TRBJ2-2|few
TGTGCCAGCAGCTTAGATTTTCGGCCCCTCACTGCCGGGGAGCTGTTTTTT
CASSLDFRPLTAGELFF
>15|NA|TRBV7-2|TRBJ2-5|NA
TGTGCCAGCAGCTTAGGGTCGACAGGTCCAGAGACCCAGTACTTC
CASSLGSTGPETQYF
>14|NA|TRBV6-5|TRBJ2-1|NA
TGTGCCAGCAGTTACTCGGGGGACTTCAGGGTTCAGTTCTTC
CASSYSGDFRVQFF
>17|NA|TRBV3-1|TRBJ1-4|NA
TGTGCCAGCAGCCAACTTCGTGAGAGATCAACTAATGAAAAACTGTTTTTT
CASSQLRERSTNEKLFF
>15|NA|TRBV5-5|TRBJ2-1|NA
TGTGCCAGCAGCGGAACTAGAGTCTCCTACAATGAGCAGTTCTTC
CASSGTRVSYNEQFF
>11|NA|TRBV29-1|TRBJ1-1|NA
TGCAGCGTTGATTGGAGAACTGAAGCTTTCTTT
CSVDWRTEAFF
>14|NA|TRBV20-1|TRBJ2-7|once
TGCAGTGCTAGACCGGGACGGATGTTCTACGAGCAGTACTTC
CSARPGRMFYEQYF
>14|TRBD1|TRBV7-2|TRBJ1-4|NA
TGTGCCAGCAGCTTAGTAGGGGGCGGAGAAAAACTGTTTTTT
CASSLVGGGEKLFF
>14|NA|TRBV19|TRBJ2-7|NA
TGTGCCAGTAGTATAGCGGGAGCTTCCTACGAGCAGTACTTC
CASSIAGASYEQYF
>14|NA|TRBV24-1|TRBJ2-3|NA
TGTGCCACCAGTGATTCCGACGGCACAGATACGCAGTATTTT
CATSDSDGTDTQYF
>19|TRBD2|TRBV11-2|TRBJ2-5|few
TGTGCCAGCAGCTTAGGCCGGGGCCTAGCGGGAGTGGGGCAAGAGACCCAGTACTTC
CASSLGRGLAGVGQETQYF
>13|NA|TRBV15|TRBJ2-5|NA
TGTGCCACCAGCAGATCGGGGCAGGAGACCCAGTACTTC
CATSRSGQETQYF
>19|TRBD1|TRBV5-1|TRBJ2-1|many
TGCGCCAGCAGCTTGGCCCCGGCCGAGACAGGGCCCTTTTCAGGCGGGCAGTTCTTC
CASSLAPAETGPFSGGQFF
>14|TRBD2|TRBV29-1|TRBJ2-5|few
TGCAGCGTTGAACTAGCGGCTTTAGTAGAGACCCAGTACTTC
CSVELAALVETQYF
>15|NA|TRBV6-2/TRBV6-3|TRBJ2-7|NA
TGTGCCAGCAGCCGCCGGCCGGGGGGCTCGGGAGAGCAGTACTTC
CASSRRPGGSGEQYF
>15|TRBD2|TRBV7-9|TRBJ2-1|many
TGTGCCAGCGGACAAGCGGGAGGATCCTACAATGAGCAGTTCTTC
CASGQAGGSYNEQFF